Sequencing of this TCR beta chain was carried out in a study of CD8 T cells in ankylosing spondylitis. TCRdb recomputed calls from the 5' RACE reads with MiXCR, one row per CDR3 protein. The sample lists about 250,000 distinct CDR3 sequences; roughly 18% were seen once. Germline V gene sequence: CDR1 KGHDR, CDR2 SFDVKD. The CDR3 has 11 amino acids. V lost 9 bases to trimming and J lost 6 bases, with 10 bases between them. The chain joins TRBV24-1 to TRBJ1-1; D may be TRBD1 (5 bases). The origin of this receptor is a male donor with ankylosing spondylitis or in good health (not recorded which). Sequencing was done on a sample of blood, either unsorted or a sorted T cell fraction (not recorded which). The CDR3, as DNA: TGTGCCACCCGAGGGACCGCTGAAGCTTTCTTT. Its translation: CATRGTAEAFF.